This TCR beta chain was retrieved from a study of tumor-infiltrating lymphocytes in localized non-small cell lung cancer. About the research overall: The cohort mixed smokers and never-smokers, several histologies, and some post-neoadjuvant-chemotherapy samples.

On this clone itself: As yet, its antigen is unknown.

Assay: immunoSEQ multiplex PCR; the TCRdb copy retains only in-frame clones and omits some. The repertoire holds more than 10,000 clones, with over 75% as singletons. Study findings and constraints: T-cell fraction did not differ between immunotypes IM1 and IM2. Available tissue quantity limited TCR sequencing to a patient subset. Compared with uninvolved lung, tumors showed higher T cell infiltration by TCRbeta sequencing.

V lost 4 bases and J lost 5, with 13 bases in between. CDR1 is SEHNR, CDR2 FQNEAQ, per germline (reference sequence). CDR3 length: 14 residues. This clonotype was sampled from a human donor with non-small cell lung cancer. The chain uses TRBV7-9 and TRBJ2-3; no firm D call. Sequencing was performed on uninvolved lung tissue not adjacent to the tumor. DNA of the CDR3: TGTGCCAGCAGCTCACCCCTGGTAGGAGATACGCAGTATTTT. Its translation: CASSSPLVGDTQYF.